This is a list of T cell receptor beta chains from one sample in a study of Ad26.COV2.S vaccination and SARS-CoV-2 variants. Data came from immunoSEQ multiplex PCR; TCRdb stores just in-frame clones and leaves some out. Of hundreds of thousands of clones listed, around 88% are singletons. The specimen comprised peripheral blood, sampled in a trial of Ad26.COV2.S vaccine versus placebo. These receptors all stem from a person between 18 and 59 years old who received the Ad26.COV2.S COVID-19 vaccine or a placebo. Both conserved end residues are part of each CDR3. D genes are given only for firm matches. Expanded clones get a size class; other rows say once, few or many, or leave the size out.

D: TRBD1
V: TRBV18
size: -
J: TRBJ1-4
DNA: TGTGCCAGCTCACCGCAACAGGGGCCTAATGAAAAACTGTTTTTT
CDR3: CASSPQQGPNEKLFF

D: -
V: TRBV24-1
size: -
J: TRBJ2-5
DNA: TGTGCCACCAGTGGGGGGCTAGCGGAACAAGAGACCCAGTACTTC
CDR3: CATSGGLAEQETQYF

D: -
V: TRBV11-2
size: -
J: TRBJ2-5
DNA: TGTGCCAGCAGCTTAGATGTCAGGGGACCCAAAGAGACCCAGTACTTC
CDR3: CASSLDVRGPKETQYF

D: TRBD2
V: TRBV3-1/TRBV3-2
size: -
J: TRBJ2-2
DNA: TGTGCCAGCAGCCAAGATCGAGCTAGCGGGACTTCACCGAACACCGGGGAGCTGTTTTTT
CDR3: CASSQDRASGTSPNTGELFF

D: -
V: TRBV19
size: -
J: TRBJ1-5
DNA: TGTGCCAGCACTATCCAAGGCAATCAGCCCCAGCATTTT
CDR3: CASTIQGNQPQHF

D: -
V: TRBV18
size: -
J: TRBJ2-3
DNA: TGTGCCAGCTCAATCCAGGGGGGCGCAGATACGCAGTATTTT
CDR3: CASSIQGGADTQYF

D: -
V: TRBV5-4
size: -
J: TRBJ2-5
DNA: TGTGCCAGCAGCTGGGGTGCCTCGAAAGAGACCCAGTACTTC
CDR3: CASSWGASKETQYF

D: TRBD1
V: TRBV5-1
size: -
J: TRBJ1-2
DNA: TGCGCCAGCAGCTTGGGCCACGGGGCAGGGGGCTATGGCTACACCTTC
CDR3: CASSLGHGAGGYGYTF

D: -
V: TRBV28
size: few
J: TRBJ1-6
DNA: TGTGCCAGCAGACCTCTCGGGGGCAGGGGCGTTGGGATATCACCCCTCCACTTT
CDR3: CASRPLGGRGVGISPLHF

D: -
V: TRBV28
size: -
J: TRBJ2-3
DNA: TGTGCCAGCAGTTTGCAGGGATACACAGATACGCAGTATTTT
CDR3: CASSLQGYTDTQYF

D: -
V: TRBV5-1
size: once
J: TRBJ1-2
DNA: TGCGCCAGCAGCTTGGTAGGAGGGGAGAACTATGGCTACACCTTC
CDR3: CASSLVGGENYGYTF

D: -
V: TRBV27
size: -
J: TRBJ2-7
DNA: TGTGCCAGCAGTTCGCGACTCGGGGTCCTCGGGGACGAGCAGTACTTC
CDR3: CASSSRLGVLGDEQYF

D: TRBD1
V: TRBV6-2/TRBV6-3
size: -
J: TRBJ2-2
DNA: TGTGCCAGCAGTAGCCGGGACAGGGGTACCGGGGAGCTGTTTTTT
CDR3: CASSSRDRGTGELFF

D: TRBD2
V: TRBV5-1
size: -
J: TRBJ2-7
DNA: TGCGCCAGCAGTTGGACTAGCGGGACGATGCCCTACGAGCAGTACTTC
CDR3: CASSWTSGTMPYEQYF

D: -
V: TRBV6-2/TRBV6-3
size: -
J: TRBJ1-3
DNA: TGTGCCAGCAGTTACACAGCCGAACCTGGAAACACCATATATTTT
CDR3: CASSYTAEPGNTIYF

D: -
V: TRBV13
size: -
J: TRBJ1-5
DNA: TGTGCCAGCAGTCTCGGCGGGGGGAGCAATCAGCCCCAGCATTTT
CDR3: CASSLGGGSNQPQHF

D: -
V: TRBV9
size: -
J: TRBJ2-1
DNA: TGTGCCAGCAGCGTAAGTCTGGTTCGCGATGAGCAGTTCTTC
CDR3: CASSVSLVRDEQFF

D: -
V: TRBV7-2
size: once
J: TRBJ2-7
DNA: TGTGCCAGCAGCTCCCCGCTCGGGAGCTACGAGCAGTACTTC
CDR3: CASSSPLGSYEQYF

D: TRBD2
V: TRBV5-1
size: -
J: TRBJ2-5
DNA: TGCGCCAGCAGCTTGGCCTCGGTTCTAGCGGAAGAGACCCAGTACTTC
CDR3: CASSLASVLAEETQYF

D: TRBD2
V: TRBV6-2/TRBV6-3
size: -
J: TRBJ2-5
DNA: TGTGCCAGCAGTTTTGCGGGGGAAGAGACCCAGTACTTC
CDR3: CASSFAGEETQYF

D: TRBD2
V: TRBV7-2
size: -
J: TRBJ2-2
DNA: TGTGCCAGCAGACCCCCGGGACTAGCCAACACCGGGGAGCTGTTTTTT
CDR3: CASRPPGLANTGELFF

D: -
V: TRBV2
size: -
J: TRBJ1-6
DNA: TGTGCCAGCAGTGGGGCCGGTCACCTGGCCTCACCCCTCCACTTT
CDR3: CASSGAGHLASPLHF

D: TRBD1
V: TRBV28
size: -
J: TRBJ2-3
DNA: TGTGCCAGCAGTCCTCTGGGGACAGGGTTTAGCGCAGATACGCAGTATTTT
CDR3: CASSPLGTGFSADTQYF

D: -
V: TRBV5-5
size: -
J: TRBJ2-7
DNA: TGTGCCAGCAGCTTGCACGGCTACGAGCAGTACTTC
CDR3: CASSLHGYEQYF

D: -
V: TRBV28
size: once
J: TRBJ1-2
DNA: TGTGCCAGCAGTTTCGCCAGAAACTATGGCTACACCTTC
CDR3: CASSFARNYGYTF

D: -
V: TRBV3-1/TRBV3-2
size: -
J: TRBJ1-1
DNA: TGTGCCAGCAGCCCGGACCCCCGCCCCACTGAAGCTTTCTTT
CDR3: CASSPDPRPTEAFF

D: -
V: TRBV28
size: few
J: TRBJ2-2
DNA: TGTGCCAGCACAGGGAGGCGCGGGGAGCTGTTTTTT
CDR3: CASTGRRGELFF

D: -
V: TRBV24-1
size: -
J: TRBJ2-7
DNA: TGTGCCACCAGTGATCCACCCCGATACGAGCAGTACTTC
CDR3: CATSDPPRYEQYF

D: -
V: TRBV7-8
size: -
J: TRBJ1-2
DNA: TGTGCCAGCAGCTTAGCGCCGGCAGGCGAATTCGATGGCTACACCTTC
CDR3: CASSLAPAGEFDGYTF

D: -
V: TRBV5-8
size: -
J: TRBJ1-1
DNA: TGTGCCAGCAGCTTGTGGACACACAATGAAGCTTTCTTT
CDR3: CASSLWTHNEAFF

D: TRBD2
V: TRBV19
size: few
J: TRBJ2-1
DNA: TGTGCCAGTAGTAGCGGGGGGGTTAATGAGCAGTTCTTC
CDR3: CASSSGGVNEQFF

D: TRBD2
V: TRBV2
size: -
J: TRBJ2-2
DNA: TGTGCCAGTTTAGCGGGAGCTAGTTCCGGGGAGCTGTTTTTT
CDR3: CASLAGASSGELFF

D: TRBD1
V: TRBV19
size: -
J: TRBJ1-1
DNA: TGTGCCAGTAGTATGGACAGGACAAAGGATGCTTTCTTT
CDR3: CASSMDRTKDAFF

D: TRBD2
V: TRBV7-7
size: -
J: TRBJ2-3
DNA: TGTGCCAGCATCCCCTTCTCTAGCGGGATGGGGGATACGCAGTATTTT
CDR3: CASIPFSSGMGDTQYF

D: -
V: TRBV12-3/TRBV12-4
size: -
J: TRBJ2-7
DNA: TGTGCCAGTTCCACTAGTGGGGCCTACGAGCAGTACTTC
CDR3: CASSTSGAYEQYF

D: TRBD2
V: TRBV11-2
size: -
J: TRBJ2-1
DNA: TGTGCCAGCAGCCCCCTTCGTTTAGCGGGAGGCTCCTACAATGAGCAGTTCTTC
CDR3: CASSPLRLAGGSYNEQFF

D: -
V: TRBV6-4
size: -
J: TRBJ1-3
DNA: TGTGCCAGCAGGGGGGAAGGAAACACCATATATTTT
CDR3: CASRGEGNTIYF

D: -
V: TRBV7-2
size: -
J: TRBJ2-7
DNA: TGTGCCAGCAGCTCTTCACAGGGATACGAGCAGTACTTC
CDR3: CASSSSQGYEQYF

D: TRBD1
V: TRBV12-5
size: -
J: TRBJ2-3
DNA: TGTGCTAGTGGTTTGGTATGGGGGACAGGGGGGGCCAGCACAGATACGCAGTATTTT
CDR3: CASGLVWGTGGASTDTQYF

D: TRBD2
V: TRBV30
size: once
J: TRBJ2-7
DNA: TGTGCCTGGAGTGCGGGAGGGGCCTACGAGCAGTACTTC
CDR3: CAWSAGGAYEQYF

D: -
V: TRBV4-1
size: -
J: TRBJ1-4
DNA: TGCGCCAGCAGCCCCCAAACGAAATCAACTAATGAAAAACTGTTTTTT
CDR3: CASSPQTKSTNEKLFF

D: TRBD2
V: TRBV27
size: -
J: TRBJ2-1
DNA: TGTGCCAGCAATGCGGGGGGTTCCCCCTACAATGAGCAGTTCTTC
CDR3: CASNAGGSPYNEQFF

D: -
V: TRBV12-3/TRBV12-4
size: -
J: TRBJ2-1
DNA: TGTGCCAGCAGTTTGGTACAGAACAATGAGCAGTTCTTC
CDR3: CASSLVQNNEQFF

D: TRBD1
V: TRBV27
size: -
J: TRBJ2-1
DNA: TGTGCCAGCAGTTTAATGTCCGGGACAGGCTACAATGAGCAGTTCTTC
CDR3: CASSLMSGTGYNEQFF

D: -
V: TRBV27
size: -
J: TRBJ2-1
DNA: TGTGCCAGCAGCCCACCCCCCCTGATCTCCTACAATGAGCAGTTCTTC
CDR3: CASSPPPLISYNEQFF

D: TRBD1
V: TRBV3-1/TRBV3-2
size: -
J: TRBJ1-2
DNA: TGTGCCAGCAGCCATGGACAGGGTTTTGGCTACACCTTC
CDR3: CASSHGQGFGYTF

D: -
V: TRBV5-1
size: -
J: TRBJ1-6
DNA: TGCGCCAGCAGCTTGGTTGGAGGGAGGCATTCACCCCTCCACTTT
CDR3: CASSLVGGRHSPLHF

D: -
V: TRBV7-2
size: -
J: TRBJ1-1
DNA: TGTGCCAGCACCCCGGGGGGCACTGAAGCTTTCTTT
CDR3: CASTPGGTEAFF

D: -
V: TRBV7-8
size: once
J: TRBJ1-2
DNA: TGTGCCAGCAGCTCCCCGGGACTTTCGTCTGGAGGCTACACCTTC
CDR3: CASSSPGLSSGGYTF

D: -
V: TRBV9
size: -
J: TRBJ2-3
DNA: TGTGCCAGCAGCGTTGAGCGGTCCACAGATACGCAGTATTTT
CDR3: CASSVERSTDTQYF

D: -
V: TRBV27
size: many
J: TRBJ2-7
DNA: TGTGCCAGCAGTTTCCCTGGCTACGAGCAGTACTTC
CDR3: CASSFPGYEQYF

D: -
V: TRBV18
size: -
J: TRBJ2-5
DNA: TGTGCCAGCTCACCATTAGGCCGCCAAGAGACCCAGTACTTC
CDR3: CASSPLGRQETQYF